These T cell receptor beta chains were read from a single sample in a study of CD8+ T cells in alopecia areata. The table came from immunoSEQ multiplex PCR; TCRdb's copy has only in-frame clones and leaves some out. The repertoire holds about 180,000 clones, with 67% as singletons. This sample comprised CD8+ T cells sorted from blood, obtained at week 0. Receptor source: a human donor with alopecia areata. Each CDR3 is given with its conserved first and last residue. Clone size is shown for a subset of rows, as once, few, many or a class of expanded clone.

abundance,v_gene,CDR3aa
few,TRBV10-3,CAISEGEIYEQYF
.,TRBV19,CARRPPSGGNEQFF
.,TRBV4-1,CASSPFLGNQPQHF
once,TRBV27,CASSSGTGGGYGYTF
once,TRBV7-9,CASSRGPASGANVLTF
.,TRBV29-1,CSVTPSWGTGELFF
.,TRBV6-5,CASTHPDRVDEQYF
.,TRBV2,CATSYPGQGANEQFF
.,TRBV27,CASRLSGGAETQYF
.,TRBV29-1,CSANGGDNANTGELFF
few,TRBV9,CASSVGDRSPLHF
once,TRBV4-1,CASSQDTDTQYF
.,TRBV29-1,CSVESVRGGVSYEQYF
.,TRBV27,CASSLTRRINEKLFF
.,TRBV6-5,CASSWDRGNYGYTF
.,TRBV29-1,CSVVTKTAGANVLTF